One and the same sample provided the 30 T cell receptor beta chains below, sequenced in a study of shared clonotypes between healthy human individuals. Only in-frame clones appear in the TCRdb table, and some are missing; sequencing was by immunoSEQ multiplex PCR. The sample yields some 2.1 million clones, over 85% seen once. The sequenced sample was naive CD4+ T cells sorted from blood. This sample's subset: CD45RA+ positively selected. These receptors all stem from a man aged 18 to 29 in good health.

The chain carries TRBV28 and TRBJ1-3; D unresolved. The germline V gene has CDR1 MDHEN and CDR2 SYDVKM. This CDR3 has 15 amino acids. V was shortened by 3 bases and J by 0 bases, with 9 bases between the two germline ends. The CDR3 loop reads CASSLRQVSGNTIYF. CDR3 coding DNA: TGTGCCAGCAGTTTGAGGCAGGTCTCTGGAAACACCATATATTTT.

The CDR3 nucleotides read TGTGCCATCACCGTAACCCCAGACTACGAGCAGTACTTC. It specifies CAITVTPDYEQYF. The chain links TRBV10-3 to TRBJ2-7; no clear D gene. CDR1 and CDR2 from the germline V gene are ENHRY and SYGVKD. This CDR3 has 13 amino acids. V shed 7 bases and J shed 3 bases, with 13 bases lying between them.

The CDR3 protein is CASSELAADTQYF. In nucleotides, the CDR3 is TGTGCCAGCAGCGAACTAGCGGCAGATACGCAGTATTTT. V and J are TRBV7-9 and TRBJ2-3; 8 nucleotides line up with TRBD2. The CDR3 spans 13 residues. V lost 5 bases and J lost 4; bases outside the gene matches: 2. The germline V gene encodes CDR1 SEHNR and CDR2 FQNEAQ (reference sequence).

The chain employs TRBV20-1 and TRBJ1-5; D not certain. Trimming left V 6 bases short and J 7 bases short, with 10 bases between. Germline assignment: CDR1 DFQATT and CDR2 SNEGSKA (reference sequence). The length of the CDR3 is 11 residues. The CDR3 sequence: CSAPAGQPQHF. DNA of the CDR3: TGCAGTGCCCCCGCCGGCCAGCCCCAGCATTTT.

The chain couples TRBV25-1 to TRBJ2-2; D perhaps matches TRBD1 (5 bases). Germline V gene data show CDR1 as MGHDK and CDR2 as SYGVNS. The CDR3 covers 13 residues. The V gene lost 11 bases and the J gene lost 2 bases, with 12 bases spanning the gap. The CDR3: CACRTPNTGELFF. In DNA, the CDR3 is TGTGCCTGCCGGACACCCAACACCGGGGAGCTGTTTTTT.

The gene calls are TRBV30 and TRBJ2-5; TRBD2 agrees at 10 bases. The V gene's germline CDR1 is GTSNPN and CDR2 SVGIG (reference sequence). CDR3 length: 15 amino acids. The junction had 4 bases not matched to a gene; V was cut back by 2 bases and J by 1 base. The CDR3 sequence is CAWSWASGGQETQYF. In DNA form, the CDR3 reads TGTGCCTGGAGTTGGGCTAGCGGGGGCCAAGAGACCCAGTACTTC.

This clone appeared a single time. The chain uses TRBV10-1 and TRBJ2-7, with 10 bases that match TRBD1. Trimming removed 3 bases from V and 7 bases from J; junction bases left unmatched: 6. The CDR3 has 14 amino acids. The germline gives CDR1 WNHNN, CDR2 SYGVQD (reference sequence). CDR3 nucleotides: TGCGCCAGCAGTGAAAGACAGGGGGCGTTTGAGCAGTACTTC. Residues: CASSERQGAFEQYF.

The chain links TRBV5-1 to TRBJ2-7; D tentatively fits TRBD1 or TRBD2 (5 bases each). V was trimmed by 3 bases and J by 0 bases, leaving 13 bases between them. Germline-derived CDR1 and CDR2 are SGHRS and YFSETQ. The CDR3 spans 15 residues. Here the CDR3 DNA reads TGCGCCAGCAGCTCAGGGACGTCGACCTCCTACGAGCAGTACTTC. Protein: CASSSGTSTSYEQYF.

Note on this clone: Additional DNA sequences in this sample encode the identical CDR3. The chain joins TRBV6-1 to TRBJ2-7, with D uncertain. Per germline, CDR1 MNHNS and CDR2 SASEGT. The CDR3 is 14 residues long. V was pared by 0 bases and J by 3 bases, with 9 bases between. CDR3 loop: CASSEALRIYEQYF. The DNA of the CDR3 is TGTGCCAGCAGTGAAGCGCTTCGGATCTACGAGCAGTACTTC.

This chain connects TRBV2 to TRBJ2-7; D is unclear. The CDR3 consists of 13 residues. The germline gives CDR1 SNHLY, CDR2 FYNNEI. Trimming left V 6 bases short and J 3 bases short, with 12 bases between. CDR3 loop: CASRTFGRYEQYF. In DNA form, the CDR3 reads TGTGCCAGCAGGACTTTCGGTCGCTACGAGCAGTACTTC.

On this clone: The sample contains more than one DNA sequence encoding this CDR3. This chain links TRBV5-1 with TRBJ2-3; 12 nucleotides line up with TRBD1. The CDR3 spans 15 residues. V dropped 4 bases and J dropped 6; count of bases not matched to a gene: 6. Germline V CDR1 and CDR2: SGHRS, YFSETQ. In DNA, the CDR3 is TGCGCCAGCAGCCTCGGGACAGGGGGCCCCGATACGCAGTATTTT. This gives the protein CASSLGTGGPDTQYF.

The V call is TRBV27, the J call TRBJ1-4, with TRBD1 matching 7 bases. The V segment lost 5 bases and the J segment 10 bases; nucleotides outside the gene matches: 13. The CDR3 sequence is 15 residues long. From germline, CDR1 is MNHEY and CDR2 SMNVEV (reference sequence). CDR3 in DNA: TGTGCCAGCAGTCCAACACAGGGGAAGGGCGCAAAACTGTTTTTT. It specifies CASSPTQGKGAKLFF.

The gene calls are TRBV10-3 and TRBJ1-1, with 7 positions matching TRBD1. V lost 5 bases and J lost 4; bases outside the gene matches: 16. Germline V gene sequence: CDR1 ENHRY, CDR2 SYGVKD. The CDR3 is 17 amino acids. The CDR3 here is CAISLRDTGEGSTEAFF. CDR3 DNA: TGTGCCATCAGTCTCCGAGACACAGGGGAGGGAAGCACTGAAGCTTTCTTT.

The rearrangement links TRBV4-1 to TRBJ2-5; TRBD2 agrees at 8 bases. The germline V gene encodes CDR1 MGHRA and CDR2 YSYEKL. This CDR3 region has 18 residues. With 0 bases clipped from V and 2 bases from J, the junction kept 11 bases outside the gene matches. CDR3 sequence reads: CASSQEHREGRLQETQYF. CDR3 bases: TGCGCCAGCAGCCAAGAGCACCGGGAGGGAAGATTACAAGAGACCCAGTACTTC.

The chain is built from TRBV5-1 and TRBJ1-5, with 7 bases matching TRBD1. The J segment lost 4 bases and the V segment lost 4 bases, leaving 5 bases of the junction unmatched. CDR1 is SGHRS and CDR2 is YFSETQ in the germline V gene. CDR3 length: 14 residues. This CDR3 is CASSPWDRNQPQHF. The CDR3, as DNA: TGCGCCAGCAGCCCTTGGGACAGAAATCAGCCCCAGCATTTT.

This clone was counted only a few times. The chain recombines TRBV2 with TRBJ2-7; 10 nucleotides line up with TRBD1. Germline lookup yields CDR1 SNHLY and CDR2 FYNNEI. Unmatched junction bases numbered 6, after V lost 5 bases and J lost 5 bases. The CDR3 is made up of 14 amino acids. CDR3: CASSRDRGINEQYF. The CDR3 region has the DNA TGTGCCAGCAGTCGGGACAGGGGCATCAACGAGCAGTACTTC.

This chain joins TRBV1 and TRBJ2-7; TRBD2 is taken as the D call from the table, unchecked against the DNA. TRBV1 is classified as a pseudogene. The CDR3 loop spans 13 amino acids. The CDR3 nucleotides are TGCACCAGCAGCCGGAGCATCACCTACGAGCAGTACTTC. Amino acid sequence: CTSSRSITYEQYF.

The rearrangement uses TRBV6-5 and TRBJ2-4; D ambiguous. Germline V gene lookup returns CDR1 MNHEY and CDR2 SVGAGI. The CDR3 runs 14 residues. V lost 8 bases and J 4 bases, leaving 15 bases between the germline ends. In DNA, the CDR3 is TGTGCCAGCCGCCAATCGGGCCAGAAAAACATTCAGTACTTC. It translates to CASRQSGQKNIQYF.

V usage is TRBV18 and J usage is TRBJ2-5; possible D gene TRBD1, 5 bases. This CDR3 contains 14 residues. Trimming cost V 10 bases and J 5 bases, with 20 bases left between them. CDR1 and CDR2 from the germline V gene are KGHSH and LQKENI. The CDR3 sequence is CATKDRKGLETQYF. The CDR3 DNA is TGTGCCACAAAAGACAGAAAAGGCCTGGAGACCCAGTACTTC.

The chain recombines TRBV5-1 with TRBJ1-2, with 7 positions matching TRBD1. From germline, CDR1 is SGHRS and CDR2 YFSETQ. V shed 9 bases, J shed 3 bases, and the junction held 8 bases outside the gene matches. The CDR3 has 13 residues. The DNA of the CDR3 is TGCGCCACTGCGACAGGGTCCGACTATGGCTACACCTTC. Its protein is CATATGSDYGYTF.

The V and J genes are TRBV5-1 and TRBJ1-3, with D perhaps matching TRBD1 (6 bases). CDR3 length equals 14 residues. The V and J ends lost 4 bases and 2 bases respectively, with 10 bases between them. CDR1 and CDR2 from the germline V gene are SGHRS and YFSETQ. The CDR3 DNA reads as TGCGCCAGCAGCGAATGGACAGCTGGAAACACCATATATTTT. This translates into CASSEWTAGNTIYF. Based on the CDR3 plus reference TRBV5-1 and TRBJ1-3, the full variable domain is KAGVTQTPRYLIKTRGQQVTLSCSPISGHRSVSWYQQTPGQGLQFLFEYFSETQRNKGNFPGRFSGRQFSNSRSEMNVSTLELGDSALYLCASSEWTAGNTIYFGEGSWLTVV.

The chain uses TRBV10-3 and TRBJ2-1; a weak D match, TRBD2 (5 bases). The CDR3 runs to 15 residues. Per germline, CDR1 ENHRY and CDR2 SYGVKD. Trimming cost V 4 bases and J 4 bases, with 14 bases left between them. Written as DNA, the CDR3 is TGTGCCATCAGTGGAGGTAGCGACGGATACAATGAGCAGTTCTTC. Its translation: CAISGGSDGYNEQFF.

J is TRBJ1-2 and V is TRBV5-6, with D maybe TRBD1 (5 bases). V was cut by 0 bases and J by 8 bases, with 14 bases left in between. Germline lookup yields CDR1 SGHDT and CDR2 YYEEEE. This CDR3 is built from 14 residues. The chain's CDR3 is CASSLAGAGWGYTF. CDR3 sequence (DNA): TGTGCCAGCAGCTTGGCCGGCGCAGGGTGGGGCTACACCTTC.

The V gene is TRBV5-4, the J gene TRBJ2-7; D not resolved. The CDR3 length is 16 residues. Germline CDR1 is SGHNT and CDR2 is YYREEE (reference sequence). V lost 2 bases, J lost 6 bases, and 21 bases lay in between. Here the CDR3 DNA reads TGTGCCAGCAGCTTTGGGGTGAAGACCGCCTGGGTCGAGCAGTACTTC. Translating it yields CASSFGVKTAWVEQYF.

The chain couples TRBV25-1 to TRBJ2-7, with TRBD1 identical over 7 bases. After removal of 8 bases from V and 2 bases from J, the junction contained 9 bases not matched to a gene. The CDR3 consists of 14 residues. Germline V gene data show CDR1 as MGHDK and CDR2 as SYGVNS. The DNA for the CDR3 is TGTGCCAGCGGACCCAGACAGGGTGCCTACGAGCAGTACTTC. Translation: CASGPRQGAYEQYF.

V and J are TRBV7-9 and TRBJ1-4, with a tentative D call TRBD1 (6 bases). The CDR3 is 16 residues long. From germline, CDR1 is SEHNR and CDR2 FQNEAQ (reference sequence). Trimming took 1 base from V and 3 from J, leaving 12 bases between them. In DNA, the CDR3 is TGTGCCAGCAGCTTAGGGGACACGTTAGCTAATGAAAAACTGTTTTTT. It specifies CASSLGDTLANEKLFF.

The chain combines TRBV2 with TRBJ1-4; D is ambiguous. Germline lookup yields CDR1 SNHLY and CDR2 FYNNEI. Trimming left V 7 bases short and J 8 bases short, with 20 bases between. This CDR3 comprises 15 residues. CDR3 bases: TGTGCCAGCACTGGAACGGAAGGGTTTCGGGAAAAACTGTTTTTT. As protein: CASTGTEGFREKLFF. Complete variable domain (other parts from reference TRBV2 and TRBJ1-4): EPEVTQTPSHQVTQMGQEVILRCVPISNHLYFYWYRQILGQKVEFLVSFYNNEISEKSEIFDDQFSVERPDGSNFTLKIRSTKLEDSAMYFCASTGTEGFREKLFFGSGTQLSVL.

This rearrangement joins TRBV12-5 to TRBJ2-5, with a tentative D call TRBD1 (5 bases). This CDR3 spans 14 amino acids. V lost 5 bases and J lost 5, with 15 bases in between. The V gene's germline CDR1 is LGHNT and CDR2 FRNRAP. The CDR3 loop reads CASGLMGQEETQYF. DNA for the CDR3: TGTGCTAGTGGTCTGATGGGGCAAGAGGAGACCCAGTACTTC.

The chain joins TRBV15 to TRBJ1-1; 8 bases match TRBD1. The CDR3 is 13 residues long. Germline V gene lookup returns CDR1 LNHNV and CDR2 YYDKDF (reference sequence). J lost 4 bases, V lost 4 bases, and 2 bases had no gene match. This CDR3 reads CATSNRGGTEAFF. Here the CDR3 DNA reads TGTGCCACCAGCAACAGGGGGGGCACTGAAGCTTTCTTT. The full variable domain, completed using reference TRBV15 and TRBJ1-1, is DAMVIQNPRYQVTQFGKPVTLSCSQTLNHNVMYWYQQKSSQAPKLLFHYYDKDFNNEADTPDNFQSRRPNTSFCFLDIRSPGLGDTAMYLCATSNRGGTEAFFGQGTRLTVV.

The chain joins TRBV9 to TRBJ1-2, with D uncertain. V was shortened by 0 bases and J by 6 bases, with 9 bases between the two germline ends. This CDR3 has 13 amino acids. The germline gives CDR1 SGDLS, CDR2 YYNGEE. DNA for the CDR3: TGTGCCAGCAGCGTAGCTTCCACAGATGGCTACACCTTC. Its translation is CASSVASTDGYTF.